This T cell receptor beta chain was sequenced during a study of glioma-infiltrating T cells after dendritic cell vaccination. On the study more broadly: Monocyte-derived dendritic cells, cultured seven days with IL-4 and GM-CSF, were pulsed with autologous tumor lysate.

Up to about 2 ug genomic DNA was used for TCRB CDR3 amplification. Libraries were prepared by immunoSEQ multiplex PCR; TCRdb keeps only in-frame clonotypes and omits some of them. The table lists 90,000 to 100,000 clones, 75% to 85% of them singletons. Source: blood, taken before dendritic cell vaccination. The sequence was collected from a human donor with glioblastoma.

This chain's CDR3 is CASTPLDIVGETQYF. The CDR3, as DNA: TGTGCCAGCACCCCATTGGACATAGTCGGGGAGACCCAGTACTTC. The chain couples TRBV2 to TRBJ2-5; possibly TRBD1 for D (5 bases). The CDR3 covers 15 residues. V was shortened by 7 bases and J by 5 bases, with 20 bases between the two germline ends. Germline V gene sequence: CDR1 SNHLY, CDR2 FYNNEI.